What follows are 20 T cell receptor beta chains derived from one specimen sequenced in a study of blood T cells in healthy people across ages (dated by TCRdb to 2015 to 2017). Library preparation used 5' RACE. The reads were generated on an Illumina HiSeq 2500. The second PCR ran for about 6 to 11 cycles and used a J-beta primer mix along with a sample-barcoded 5' primer. In TCRdb, the public reads were trimmed at Q25 with fastp and aligned with MiXCR, with productive beta chains retained. CDR3 protein sequences are deduplicated, and each keeps its most common genes and DNA. Across this sample there are about 1.8 million distinct CDR3 sequences, with just under 50% seen only once. The ten most abundant clones make up approximately 2% of the sample. What was sequenced was blood. The source of these receptors is a woman in her 40s in good health.

In this sample, this clonotype turned up a few times. This chain connects TRBV2 to TRBJ2-3, with 7 positions matching TRBD1. CDR1 is SNHLY and CDR2 is FYNNEI in the germline V gene. V lost 10 bases to trimming and J lost 0 bases; unmatched junction nucleotides: 16. CDR3 length: 17 amino acids. The CDR3 DNA is TGTGCCATCGGGACAGACCTATTTCCACTTAGCACAGATACGCAGTATTTT. It codes for CAIGTDLFPLSTDTQYF.

The chain employs TRBV4-1 and TRBJ1-5; D unclear. V lost 0 bases and J 1 base, leaving 7 bases between the germline ends. This CDR3 has 15 residues. The germline V gene has CDR1 MGHRA and CDR2 YSYEKL. CDR3 in amino acids: CASSQDELSNQPQHF. The CDR3 region has the DNA TGCGCCAGCAGCCAAGACGAACTAAGCAATCAGCCCCAGCATTTT.

The chain combines TRBV12-3 or TRBV12-4 with TRBJ2-3; a weak D match, TRBD1 (6 bases). The CDR3 is made up of 13 amino acids. Trimming left V 4 bases short and J 3 bases short, with 8 bases between. The CDR3 loop is CASSWTATDTQYF. The CDR3 nucleotides read TGTGCCAGCAGTTGGACAGCAACAGATACGCAGTATTTT.

This clonotype was found once. A read error may explain this, as a much larger clone is one base away. The V and J genes are TRBV7-2 and TRBJ2-5, with 9 bases lining up with TRBD2. The end of the DNA fits TRBJ2-1 better, so the J call may be wrong. Germline CDR1 is SGHTA and CDR2 is FQGNSA. The CDR3 is 15 residues long. The CDR3 nucleotides are TGTGCCAGCAGTCCGAGCGGGGGGTACCAAGAGACCCAGTTCTTC. Amino acids: CASSPSGGYQETQFF.

The genes are TRBV6-5 and TRBJ2-7, with D possibly matching TRBD1 (6 bases). V lost 6 bases, J lost 1 base, and 13 bases lay in between. The germline CDR1 and CDR2 sequences are MNHEY and SVGAGI. CDR3 size: 14 residues. CDR3 in DNA: TGTGCCAGCAGCCCGGGACAACAGTCCTACGAGCAGTACTTC. Translating it yields CASSPGQQSYEQYF.

This clonotype was seen more than once but under ten times. A much more abundant neighbour one base away suggests this may be a read error. The V gene is TRBV6-1, the J gene TRBJ2-7; 10 nucleotides line up with TRBD1. Germline values: CDR1 MNHNS, CDR2 SASEGT. The CDR3 has 14 residues. V lost 6 bases and J lost 3; bases outside the gene matches: 5. The CDR3 spells CASRERTGGYEQYF. The CDR3 DNA follows: TGTGCCAGCAGGGAAAGGACAGGGGGCTACGAGCAGTACTTC.

This clonotype was counted between two and nine times. The rearrangement uses TRBV6-2 or TRBV6-3 and TRBJ2-7, with 8 bases identical to TRBD1. The J segment lost 3 bases and the V segment lost 6 bases, leaving 13 bases of the junction unmatched. CDR1 and CDR2 (germline): MNHEY, SVGEGT. CDR3 length: 16 residues. The CDR3 protein is CASRPVRQGMHYEQYF. The CDR3 bases are TGTGCCAGCAGGCCAGTCCGACAGGGGATGCACTACGAGCAGTACTTC.

The rearrangement uses TRBV9 and TRBJ2-3; D may be TRBD1 or TRBD2 (5 bases each). Germline CDR1 SGDLS, CDR2 YYNGEE. The germline V and J ends were trimmed by 1 base and 0 bases, with 9 bases remaining between them. The CDR3 sequence is 15 residues long. CDR3 residues: CASSVRGRSTDTQYF. CDR3 DNA: TGTGCCAGCAGCGTACGGGGACGGAGCACAGATACGCAGTATTTT. Looking up the rest from reference TRBV9 and TRBJ2-3 gives the full variable domain: DSGVTQTPKHLITATGQRVTLRCSPRSGDLSVYWYQQSLDQGLQFLIQYYNGEERAKGNILERFSAQQFPDLHSELNLSSLELGDSALYFCASSVRGRSTDTQYFGPGTRLTVL.

The V and J genes are TRBV11-2 and TRBJ2-7; perhaps TRBD2 as D (7 bases). Germline assignment: CDR1 SGHAT and CDR2 FQNNGV. The V end was cut by 5 bases, the J end by 10 bases, with 21 bases between. The CDR3 loop spans 14 amino acids. CDR3 DNA sequence: TGTGCCAGCAGCCCTGACGGGCCGGGGGGCCTTCAGTACTTC. Translation gives CASSPDGPGGLQYF. The whole variable domain, filled in from reference TRBV11-2 and TRBJ2-7, reads EAGVAQSPRYKIIEKRQSVAFWCNPISGHATLYWYQQILGQGPKLLIQFQNNGVVDDSQLPKDRFSAERLKGVDSTLKIQPAKLEDSAVYLCASSPDGPGGLQYFGPGTRLTVT.

The CDR3 loop is CASSHQLAGGPYNEQFF. CDR3 nucleotides: TGTGCCAGCAGTCACCAACTAGCGGGGGGACCCTACAATGAGCAGTTCTTC. The V gene is TRBV7-2, the J gene TRBJ2-1; 12 nucleotides align to TRBD2. V lost 6 bases to trimming and J lost 2 bases; unmatched junction nucleotides: 8. The CDR3 has 17 amino acids. Germline assignment: CDR1 SGHTA and CDR2 FQGNSA. The full variable domain, completed using reference TRBV7-2 and TRBJ2-1, is GAGVSQSPSNKVTEKGKDVELRCDPISGHTALYWYRQSLGQGLEFLIYFQGNSAPDKSGLPSDRFSAERTGGSVSTLTIQRTQQEDSAVYLCASSHQLAGGPYNEQFFGPGTRLTVL.

This chain connects TRBV29-1 to TRBJ2-2; 10 bases line up with TRBD1. With 8 bases clipped from V and 4 bases from J, the junction kept 4 bases outside the gene matches. The CDR3 covers 13 residues. The V gene's germline CDR1 is SQVTM and CDR2 ANQGSEA. CDR3 DNA: TGCAGCTCGAGGACAGGGGGCACCGGGGAGCTGTTTTTT. Translating it yields CSSRTGGTGELFF.

Remarks on this clonotype: Given a much more abundant clone one base away, this may be a read error. This chain uses TRBV6-1 with TRBJ2-1; maybe TRBD2 (5 bases). The germline V gene encodes CDR1 MNHNS and CDR2 SASEGT. The CDR3 contains 13 residues. The CDR3 nucleotides are TGTGCCGGCAGCCCTCGGGGCTACAATGAGCAGTTCTTC. It is translated as CAGSPRGYNEQFF.

This chain links TRBV7-3 with TRBJ2-1, with 13 bases that match TRBD2. With V trimmed by 4 bases and J by 2 bases, 14 bases remained unmatched. CDR1 is SGHTA, CDR2 FQGTGA, per germline. This CDR3 spans 20 amino acids. The CDR3 DNA follows: TGTGCCAGCAGCTCCAAACCCGGGACTAGCGGGAAAGAGACCTACAATGAGCAGTTCTTC. This gives the protein CASSSKPGTSGKETYNEQFF.

This clonotype has more than one count but fewer than ten. The chain has TRBV20-1 and TRBJ2-6; D remains ambiguous. From germline, CDR1 is DFQATT and CDR2 SNEGSKA (reference sequence). This CDR3 contains 14 residues. The V end lost 3 bases, the J end lost 1 base, and 7 bases lay between the germline ends. CDR3 in amino acids: CSARQVSGANVLTF. The CDR3 nucleotides are TGCAGTGCTAGGCAGGTTTCTGGGGCCAACGTCCTGACTTTC.

In its sample, this clonotype was seen once. The gene calls are TRBV10-3 and TRBJ2-1; the match to TRBD2 covers 10 bases. V lost 2 bases to trimming and J lost 9 bases; unmatched junction nucleotides: 10. The CDR3 is 16 amino acids. The germline V gene encodes CDR1 ENHRY and CDR2 SYGVKD. CDR3 in amino acids: CAISEGTSALGIEQFF. The CDR3 nucleotides are TGTGCCATCAGTGAGGGGACTAGCGCCCTAGGTATTGAGCAGTTCTTC.

This clonotype was counted between two and nine times. The J gene is TRBJ1-2, the V gene TRBV11-1; D is possibly TRBD1 (5 bases). The CDR3 sequence is 15 residues long. With 4 bases removed from V and 4 bases from J, the gap between germline ends came to 16 bases. Germline lookup yields CDR1 SGHAT and CDR2 FQDESV (reference sequence). The CDR3 spells CASSSNGAGLYGYTF. The CDR3 region has the DNA TGTGCCAGCAGCTCCAACGGTGCGGGACTCTATGGCTACACCTTC.

J is TRBJ1-2 and V is TRBV12-3 or TRBV12-4; 9 nucleotides agree with TRBD1. The V and J ends lost 6 bases and 4 bases, in that order; junction bases with no gene match: 6. The length of the CDR3 is 14 residues. The CDR3 DNA follows: TGTGCCAGCAGAGGGACAGGGATTCTCTATGGCTACACCTTC. Protein sequence: CASRGTGILYGYTF.

V is TRBV10-3 and J is TRBJ2-1; D gene ambiguous. V was cut by 5 bases and J by 10 bases, with 9 bases left in between. Germline V lookup: CDR1 ENHRY, CDR2 SYGVKD. CDR3 length equals 11 residues. Written as DNA, the CDR3 is TGTGCCATCAGTCCCGGTAACGAGCAGTTCTTC. It encodes CAISPGNEQFF.

There are a few counts of this clonotype. The chain employs TRBV20-1 and TRBJ2-4; D uncertain. V gave up 1 base and J gave up 5 bases, with 6 bases separating them. The CDR3 totals 12 residues. The V gene's germline CDR1 is DFQATT and CDR2 SNEGSKA (reference sequence). The CDR3 loop is CSARVSQNIQYF. The CDR3 DNA is TGCAGTGCTAGAGTGTCCCAAAACATTCAGTACTTC.

V gene TRBV2 combines with J gene TRBJ2-7; possible D gene TRBD2, 6 bases. The CDR3 contains 14 residues. Trimming took 4 bases from V and 4 from J, leaving 14 bases between them. Germline CDR1 reads SNHLY; CDR2 reads FYNNEI. The DNA of the CDR3 is TGTGCCAGCAGTGCGCCGAACCGGGGGTACGAGCAGTACTTC. Translation: CASSAPNRGYEQYF.